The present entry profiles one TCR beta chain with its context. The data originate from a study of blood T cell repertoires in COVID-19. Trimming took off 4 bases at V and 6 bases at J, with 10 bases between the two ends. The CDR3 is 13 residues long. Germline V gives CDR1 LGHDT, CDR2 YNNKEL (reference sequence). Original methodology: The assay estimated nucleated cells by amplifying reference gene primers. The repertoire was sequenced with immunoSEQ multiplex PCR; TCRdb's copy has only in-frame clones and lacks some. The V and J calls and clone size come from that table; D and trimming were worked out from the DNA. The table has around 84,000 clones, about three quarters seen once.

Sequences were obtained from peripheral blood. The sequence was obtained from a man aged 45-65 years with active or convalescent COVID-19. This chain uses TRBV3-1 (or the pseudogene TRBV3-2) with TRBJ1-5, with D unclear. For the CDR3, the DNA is TGTGCCAGCAGCCCCCCATCGGGTCAGCCCCAGCATTTT. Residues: CASSPPSGQPQHF.